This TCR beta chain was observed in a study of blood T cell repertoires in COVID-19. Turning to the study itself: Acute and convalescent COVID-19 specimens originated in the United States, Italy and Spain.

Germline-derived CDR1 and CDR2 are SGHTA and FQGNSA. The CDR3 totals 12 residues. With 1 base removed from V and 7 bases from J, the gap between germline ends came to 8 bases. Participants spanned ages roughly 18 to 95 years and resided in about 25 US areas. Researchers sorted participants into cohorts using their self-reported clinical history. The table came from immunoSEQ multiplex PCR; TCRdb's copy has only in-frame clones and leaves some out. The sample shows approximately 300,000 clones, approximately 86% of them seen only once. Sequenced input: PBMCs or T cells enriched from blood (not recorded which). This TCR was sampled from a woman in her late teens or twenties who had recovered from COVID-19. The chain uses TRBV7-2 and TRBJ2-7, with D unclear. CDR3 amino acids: CASSLVNSEQYF. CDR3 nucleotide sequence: TGTGCCAGCAGCTTAGTTAACTCAGAGCAGTACTTC.